The clone carrying this TCR beta chain was seen repeatedly, ten times or more. Its antigen is undetermined. The data stem from a study of breast tumors, draining lymph nodes, adjacent tissues. Germline CDR1 and CDR2: SNHLY and FYNNEI. The CDR3 covers 14 residues. V dropped 5 bases and J dropped 2 bases, with 13 bases sitting between them. Axillary draining lymph nodes of breast cancer patients supplied the node samples. Broader study findings: That most tumor T cells come from lymph nodes remained unproven. Findings are consistent with lymph node origin and intratumoral expansion of most tumor T cells. Tumor and nontumor repertoires were significantly more similar in luminal-like than in basal-like breast cancer. Tumor repertoires ranked between lymph nodes and nontumor tissue in diversity, with V and J gene preferences.

TCRdb re-called the multiplex PCR reads through MiXCR, storing one row per CDR3 protein. The table shows 150,000 to 200,000 distinct CDR3 sequences, with roughly a third occurring only once. The chain joins TRBV2 to TRBJ2-7; D is possibly TRBD1 (6 bases). This clonotype was sampled from a female donor with breast cancer. Some clones in this sample may be carry-over from other donors' samples. Sequenced: axillary lymph node tissue. CDR3 residues: CASSTAGTTYEQYF. As DNA, the CDR3 is TGTGCCAGCAGTACCGCCGGGACAACCTACGAGCAGTACTTC. Full variable domain (outside the CDR3, taken from reference TRBV2 and TRBJ2-7): EPEVTQTPSHQVTQMGQEVILRCVPISNHLYFYWYRQILGQKVEFLVSFYNNEISEKSEIFDDQFSVERPDGSNFTLKIRSTKLEDSAMYFCASSTAGTTYEQYFGPGTRLTVT.